This TCR beta chain appears in the sequencing data of a study of blood T cells in healthy people across ages (dated by TCRdb to between 2015 and 2017). About the investigation overall: In model experiments, roughly one uniquely barcoded TCR beta cDNA molecule per two T cells was captured by template switching. Using deep sequencing normalized with unique cDNA molecular identifiers, the study measured how TCR beta repertoire diversity changes with age. Four age groups were formed from the donors: young (average about 16 years), middle-aged (around 40), aged (roughly 59) and long-lived (approximately 78). To avoid experimental bias, donors of different ages were distributed randomly across sequencing lanes. Two additional independent replicas of 1 million unique cDNA reads from the same blood draw were analyzed for two donors (one aged 18 to 29 and one aged 80 or older).

Here V drops 0 bases and J drops 6 bases, and the junction holds 12 bases not matched to any gene. The germline V gene specifies SGHAT as CDR1 and FQNNGV as CDR2. The CDR3 sequence holds 17 residues, the cysteine and phenylalanine included. Solely the CDR3 DNA is kept, with 51 bases framed from the first base. Receptor libraries were prepared by 5' RACE. The reads were generated on an Illumina HiSeq 2500. A second PCR of roughly 7 to 11 cycles was performed with a sample-barcoded 5' primer and a J-beta primer mix. Each TCR beta cDNA molecule received a unique molecular identifier from a template-switch 5' adaptor carrying 12 random nucleotides. Each sample yielded at least 3 million CDR3-containing paired-end reads. All of the RNA was converted into first-strand cDNA using the Mint cDNA synthesis kit, with a TRBC-specific oligonucleotide serving as the primer. After uracil-DNA glycosylase treatment, a first 18-cycle PCR used universal primers M1SS and BC2_uni_R on all cDNA. As for how the authors treated the data: Normalization of each sample was performed by random selection of 1 million high-quality reads, each carrying a distinct molecular identifier. Reads with shared molecular identifiers were discarded instead of being binned into consensus sequences. MiTCR, set to a Q25 quality threshold and the strictest error-elimination algorithm, was used for CDR3 identification, clonotype clustering and error correction. A nonparametric unseen species model with Euler transformation was used to estimate a lower bound on total TCR beta diversity. The public sequencing data were trimmed at Q25 with fastp and processed into clonotypes with MiXCR by TCRdb, which kept only in-frame beta chains. Each entry is one CDR3 protein sequence, shown with its most common DNA and genes. TCRdb, rather than the study authors, made the V and J calls. Here the sample has approximately 1,100,000 distinct CDR3 sequences; roughly 45% occur a single time. The ten biggest clones cover about 20% of the sample.

The donors were roughly 38 Caucasian individuals from Russia, aged 6 to 90 years, who were systemically healthy. Ten milliliters of peripheral blood were collected from each donor into EDTA-treated Vacutainer tubes. Ficoll-Paque density-gradient centrifugation was used to isolate PBMCs, with at least 7 million per sample. Trizol reagent was used to extract total RNA from the PBMCs, yielding at least 6 micrograms per sample. For every donor, flow cytometry on a PBMC aliquot measured the percentage of naive CD45RAhigh/CD27high T cells. This clonotype was detected only once. Its antigen is still unknown. The record has no base qualities; no much larger clone is one base away. Study-wide findings and limitations: There was a strong correlation between observed TCR beta diversity and the percentage of naive T cells measured by flow cytometry. Since profiling was done on bulk unsorted PBMCs, naive and antigen-experienced compartments could not be conclusively compared. Because the CMV infection status of the donors was unknown, age-related changes in expanded clonotypes may potentially have been confounded. Observed TCR beta diversity per million T cells fell roughly linearly with age, and a significant reduction was already apparent by age around 40. Compared with the aged group, the long-lived group had more naive CD4+ T cells, fewer expanded clones and increased TCR diversity, suggesting age selection. Estimates of total diversity based on one million sequenced T cells were regarded as lower bounds and as underestimates.

The receptor was isolated from a woman in her sixties or seventies in good health. Specimen: blood. The chain joins TRBV11-2 to TRBJ2-3; TRBD2 aligns with 7 central bases. The CDR3 protein sequence reads: CASSLELGLPPRDTQYF. The DNA reads as follows: TGTGCCAGCAGCTTAGAGTTGGGACTACCCCCCAGGGATACGCAGTATTTT.